This entry features one T cell receptor (beta chain) sequence. Antigen specificity is unknown. Trimming removed 4 bases from V and 4 bases from J, with 11 bases in between. This CDR3 is 14 amino acids long. CDR1 and CDR2 from the germline V gene are LGHDT and YNNKEL (reference sequence). The sample comes from a study of T cell responses to AZD1222 COVID-19 vaccine. Findings and limits, study-wide: Repertoire samples came only from after the peak T cell response.

Samples with a second dose at about 4 or about 12 weeks were pooled together. The data were produced by immunoSEQ multiplex PCR, yet TCRdb's version contains in-frame clones alone and is incomplete. Here the sample spans 110,000 or so clones, approximately 86% being singletons. The sequence came from an adult who received the AZD1222 COVID-19 vaccine. The material was peripheral blood, obtained 28 days after the second AZD1222 dose. This chain connects TRBV3-1 (or the pseudogene TRBV3-2) to TRBJ2-1, with D possibly TRBD2 on 5 matching bases. The CDR3 sequence: CASSRRTQYNEQFF. For the CDR3, the DNA is TGTGCCAGCAGCCGAAGGACTCAATACAATGAGCAGTTCTTC.